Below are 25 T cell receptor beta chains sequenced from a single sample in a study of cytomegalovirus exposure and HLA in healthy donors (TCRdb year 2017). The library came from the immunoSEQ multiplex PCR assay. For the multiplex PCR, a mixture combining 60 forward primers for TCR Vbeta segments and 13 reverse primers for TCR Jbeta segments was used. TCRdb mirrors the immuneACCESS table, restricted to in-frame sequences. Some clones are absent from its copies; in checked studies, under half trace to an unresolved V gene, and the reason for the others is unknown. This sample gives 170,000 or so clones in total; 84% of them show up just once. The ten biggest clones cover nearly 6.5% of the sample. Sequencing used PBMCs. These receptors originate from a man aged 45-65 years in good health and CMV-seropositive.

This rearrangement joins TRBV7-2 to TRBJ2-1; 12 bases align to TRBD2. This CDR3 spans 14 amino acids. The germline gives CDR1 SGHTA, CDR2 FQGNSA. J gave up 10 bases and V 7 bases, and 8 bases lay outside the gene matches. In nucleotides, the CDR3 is TGTGCCAGCATCCTAGCGGGAGGGCCGGGGGAGCAGTTCTTC. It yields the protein CASILAGGPGEQFF.

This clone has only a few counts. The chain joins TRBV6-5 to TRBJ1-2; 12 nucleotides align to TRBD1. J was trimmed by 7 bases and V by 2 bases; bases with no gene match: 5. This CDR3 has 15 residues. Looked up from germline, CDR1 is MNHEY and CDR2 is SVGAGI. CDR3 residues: CASSYQGQGARGYTF. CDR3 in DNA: TGTGCCAGCAGTTACCAGGGACAGGGGGCGCGTGGCTACACCTTC.

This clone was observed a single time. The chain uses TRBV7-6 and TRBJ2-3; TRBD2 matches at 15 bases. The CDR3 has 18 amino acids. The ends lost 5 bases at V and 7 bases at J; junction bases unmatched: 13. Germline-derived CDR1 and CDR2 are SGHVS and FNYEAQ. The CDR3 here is CASSHESGLAGGGNTQYF. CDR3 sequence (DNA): TGTGCCAGCAGCCACGAATCGGGACTAGCGGGAGGTGGGAATACGCAGTATTTT. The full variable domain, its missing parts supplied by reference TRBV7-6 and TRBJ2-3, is GAGVSQSPRYKVTKRGQDVALRCDPISGHVSLYWYRQALGQGPEFLTYFNYEAQQDKSGLPNDRFSAERPEGSISTLTIQRTEQRDSAMYRCASSHESGLAGGGNTQYFGPGTRLTVL.

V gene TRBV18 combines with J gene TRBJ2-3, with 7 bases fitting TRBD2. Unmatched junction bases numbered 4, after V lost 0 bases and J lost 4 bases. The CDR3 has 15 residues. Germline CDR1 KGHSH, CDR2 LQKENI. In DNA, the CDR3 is TGTGCCAGCTCACCACCGGGAGGGCCCCCAGATACGCAGTATTTT. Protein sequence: CASSPPGGPPDTQYF.

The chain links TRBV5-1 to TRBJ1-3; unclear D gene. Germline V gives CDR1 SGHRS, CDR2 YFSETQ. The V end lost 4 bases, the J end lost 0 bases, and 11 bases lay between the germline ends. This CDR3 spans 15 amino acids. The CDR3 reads CASSDGRVSGNTIYF. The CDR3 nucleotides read TGCGCCAGCAGCGATGGGCGGGTCTCTGGAAACACCATATATTTT.

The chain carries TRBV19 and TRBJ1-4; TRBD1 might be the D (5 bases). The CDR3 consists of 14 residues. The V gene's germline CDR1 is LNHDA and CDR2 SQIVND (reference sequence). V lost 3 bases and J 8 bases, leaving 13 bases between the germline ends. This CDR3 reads CASSMKQDGEKLFF. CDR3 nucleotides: TGTGCCAGTAGTATGAAACAGGACGGGGAAAAACTGTTTTTT.

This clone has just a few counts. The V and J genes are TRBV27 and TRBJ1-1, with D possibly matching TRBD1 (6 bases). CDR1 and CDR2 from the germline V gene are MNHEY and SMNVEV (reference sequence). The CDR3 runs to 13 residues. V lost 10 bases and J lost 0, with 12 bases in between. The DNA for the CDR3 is TGTGCCACCCAACAGGGAATGAACACTGAAGCTTTCTTT. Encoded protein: CATQQGMNTEAFF.

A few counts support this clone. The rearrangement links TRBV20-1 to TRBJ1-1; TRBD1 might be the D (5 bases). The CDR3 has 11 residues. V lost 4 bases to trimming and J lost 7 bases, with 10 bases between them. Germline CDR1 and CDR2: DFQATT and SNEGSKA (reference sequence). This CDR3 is CSATQGVEAFF. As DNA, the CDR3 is TGCAGTGCTACTCAGGGTGTTGAAGCTTTCTTT.

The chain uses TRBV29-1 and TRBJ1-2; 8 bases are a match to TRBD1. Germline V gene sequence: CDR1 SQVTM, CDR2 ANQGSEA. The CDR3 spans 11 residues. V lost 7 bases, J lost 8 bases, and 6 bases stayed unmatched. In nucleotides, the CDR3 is TGCAGCGGGACAGGGAGGGGAGGCTACACCTTC. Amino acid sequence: CSGTGRGGYTF.

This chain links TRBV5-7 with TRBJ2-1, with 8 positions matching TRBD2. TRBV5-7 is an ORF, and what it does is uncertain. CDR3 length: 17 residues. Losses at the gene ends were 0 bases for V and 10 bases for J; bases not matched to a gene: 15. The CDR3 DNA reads TGTGCCAGCAGCTTGGGCCCCACTAGCGGCGATTACGTGGAGCAGTTCTTC. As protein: CASSLGPTSGDYVEQFF.

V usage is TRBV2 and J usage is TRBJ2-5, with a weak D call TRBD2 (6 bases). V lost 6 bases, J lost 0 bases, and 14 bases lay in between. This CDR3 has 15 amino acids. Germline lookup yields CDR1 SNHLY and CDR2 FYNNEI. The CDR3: CASSDGRDYQETQYF. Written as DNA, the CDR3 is TGTGCCAGCAGCGACGGCCGGGACTACCAAGAGACCCAGTACTTC.

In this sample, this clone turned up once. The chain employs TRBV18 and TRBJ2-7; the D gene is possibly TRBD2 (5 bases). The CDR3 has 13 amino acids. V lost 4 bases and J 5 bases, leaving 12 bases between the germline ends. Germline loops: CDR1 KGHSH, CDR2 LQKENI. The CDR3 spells CASSLSLEDEQYV. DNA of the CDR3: TGTGCCAGCTCACTTTCTCTGGAGGACGAGCAGTACGTC.

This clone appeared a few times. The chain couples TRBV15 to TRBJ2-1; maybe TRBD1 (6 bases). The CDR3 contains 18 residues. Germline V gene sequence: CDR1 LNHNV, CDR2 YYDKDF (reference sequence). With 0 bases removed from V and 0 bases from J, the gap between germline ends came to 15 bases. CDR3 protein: CATSRDRNRESSYNEQFF. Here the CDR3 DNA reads TGTGCCACCAGCAGAGACCGGAACAGGGAAAGCTCCTACAATGAGCAGTTCTTC.

CDR3 amino acids: CATRGGANTGELFF. The CDR3 DNA follows: TGTGCCACCCGCGGGGGCGCGAACACCGGGGAGCTGTTTTTT. V usage is TRBV2 and J usage is TRBJ2-2, with D tentatively TRBD2 (7 bases). The V gene lost 10 bases and the J gene lost 0 bases, with 12 bases spanning the gap. CDR3 length: 14 residues. CDR1 and CDR2 (germline): SNHLY, FYNNEI.

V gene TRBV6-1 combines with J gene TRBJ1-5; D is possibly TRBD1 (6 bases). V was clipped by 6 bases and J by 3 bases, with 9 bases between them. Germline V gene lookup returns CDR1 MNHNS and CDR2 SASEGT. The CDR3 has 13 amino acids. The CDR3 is CASSPGVNQPQHF. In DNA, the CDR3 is TGTGCCAGCAGCCCAGGGGTCAATCAGCCCCAGCATTTT.

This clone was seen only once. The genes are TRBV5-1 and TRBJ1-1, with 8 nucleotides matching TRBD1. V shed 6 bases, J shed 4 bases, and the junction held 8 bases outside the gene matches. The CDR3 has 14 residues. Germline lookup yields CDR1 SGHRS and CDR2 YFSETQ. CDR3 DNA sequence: TGCGCCAGCACCCAGGGGGCAATGGCCACTGAAGCTTTCTTT. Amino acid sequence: CASTQGAMATEAFF.

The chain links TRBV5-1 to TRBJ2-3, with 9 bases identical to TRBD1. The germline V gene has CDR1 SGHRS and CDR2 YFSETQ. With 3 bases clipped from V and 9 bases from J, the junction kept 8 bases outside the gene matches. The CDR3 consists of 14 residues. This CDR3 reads CASSSGTGKLTQYF. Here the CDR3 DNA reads TGCGCCAGCAGCTCCGGGACAGGGAAGCTGACGCAGTATTTT. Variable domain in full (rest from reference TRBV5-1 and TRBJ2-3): KAGVTQTPRYLIKTRGQQVTLSCSPISGHRSVSWYQQTPGQGLQFLFEYFSETQRNKGNFPGRFSGRQFSNSRSEMNVSTLELGDSALYLCASSSGTGKLTQYFGPGTRLTVL.

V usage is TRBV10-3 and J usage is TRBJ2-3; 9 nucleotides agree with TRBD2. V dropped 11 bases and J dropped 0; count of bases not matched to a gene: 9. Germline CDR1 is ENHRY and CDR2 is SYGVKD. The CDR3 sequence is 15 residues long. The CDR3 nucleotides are TGTGCCCTCTCGCGACTAGCGGCTAGCACAGATACGCAGTATTTT. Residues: CALSRLAASTDTQYF.

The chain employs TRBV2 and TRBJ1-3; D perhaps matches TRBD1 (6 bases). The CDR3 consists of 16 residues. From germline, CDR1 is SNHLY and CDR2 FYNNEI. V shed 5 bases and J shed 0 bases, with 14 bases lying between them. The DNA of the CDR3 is TGTGCCAGCAGTCTGGGGTTGGACAGCTCTGGAAACACCATATATTTT. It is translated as CASSLGLDSSGNTIYF. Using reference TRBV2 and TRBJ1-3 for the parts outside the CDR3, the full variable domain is EPEVTQTPSHQVTQMGQEVILRCVPISNHLYFYWYRQILGQKVEFLVSFYNNEISEKSEIFDDQFSVERPDGSNFTLKIRSTKLEDSAMYFCASSLGLDSSGNTIYFGEGSWLTVV.

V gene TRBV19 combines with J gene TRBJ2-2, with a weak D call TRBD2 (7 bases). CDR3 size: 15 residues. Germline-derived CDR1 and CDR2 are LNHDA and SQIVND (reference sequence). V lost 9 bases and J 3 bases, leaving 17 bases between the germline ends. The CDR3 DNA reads TGTGCCAGCCGTAGGAGGGGGGGTGACACCGGGGAGCTGTTTTTT. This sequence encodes CASRRRGGDTGELFF.

CDR3 amino acids: CASSPQGRANYGYTF. In DNA form, the CDR3 reads TGTGCCAGTAGTCCCCAGGGCCGGGCTAACTATGGCTACACCTTC. The rearrangement uses TRBV19 and TRBJ1-2; tentatively, D is TRBD1 (5 bases). Germline lookup yields CDR1 LNHDA and CDR2 SQIVND (reference sequence). Trimming took off 5 bases at V and 0 bases at J, with 13 bases between the two ends. The CDR3 totals 15 residues.

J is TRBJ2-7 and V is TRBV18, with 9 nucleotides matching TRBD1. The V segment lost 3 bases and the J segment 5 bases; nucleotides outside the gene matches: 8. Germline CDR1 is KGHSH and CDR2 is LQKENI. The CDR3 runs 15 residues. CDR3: CASSPLRTGEDEQYF. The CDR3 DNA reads TGTGCCAGCTCACCTCTTCGGACAGGGGAGGACGAGCAGTACTTC. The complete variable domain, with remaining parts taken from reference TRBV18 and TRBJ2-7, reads NAGVMQNPRHLVRRRGQEARLRCSPMKGHSHVYWYRQLPEEGLKFMVYLQKENIIDESGMPKERFSAEFPKEGPSILRIQQVVRGDSAAYFCASSPLRTGEDEQYFGPGTRLTVT.

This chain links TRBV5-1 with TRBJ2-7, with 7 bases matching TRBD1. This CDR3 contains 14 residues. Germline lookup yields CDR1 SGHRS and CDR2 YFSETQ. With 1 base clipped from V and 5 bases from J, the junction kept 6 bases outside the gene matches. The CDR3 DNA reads TGCGCCAGCAGCTTGATTAGGACAGGTGACGAGCAGTACTTC. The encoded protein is CASSLIRTGDEQYF.

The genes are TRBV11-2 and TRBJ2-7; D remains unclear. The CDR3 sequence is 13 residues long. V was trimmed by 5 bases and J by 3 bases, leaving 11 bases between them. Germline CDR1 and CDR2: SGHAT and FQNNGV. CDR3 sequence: CASSLPPNYEQYV. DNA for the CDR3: TGTGCCAGCAGCCTCCCCCCCAACTACGAGCAGTACGTC.

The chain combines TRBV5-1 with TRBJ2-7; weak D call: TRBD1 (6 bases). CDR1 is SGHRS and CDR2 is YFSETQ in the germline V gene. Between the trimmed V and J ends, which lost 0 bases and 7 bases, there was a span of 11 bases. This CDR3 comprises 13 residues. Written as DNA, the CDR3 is TGCGCCAGCAGCTTGGGACAGGTGGAGGAGCAGTACTTC. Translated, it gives CASSLGQVEEQYF.